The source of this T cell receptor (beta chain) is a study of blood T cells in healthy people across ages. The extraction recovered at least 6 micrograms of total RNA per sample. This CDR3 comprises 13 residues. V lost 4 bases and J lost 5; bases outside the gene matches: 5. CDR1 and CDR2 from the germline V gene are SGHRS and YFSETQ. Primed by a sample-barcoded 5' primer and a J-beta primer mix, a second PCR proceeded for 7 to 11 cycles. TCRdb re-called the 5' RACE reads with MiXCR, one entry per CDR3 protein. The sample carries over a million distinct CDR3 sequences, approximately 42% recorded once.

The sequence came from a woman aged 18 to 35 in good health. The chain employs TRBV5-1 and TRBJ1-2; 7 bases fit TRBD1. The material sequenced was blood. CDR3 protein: CASSVGQKYGYTF. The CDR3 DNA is TGCGCCAGCAGCGTGGGACAGAAGTATGGCTACACCTTC.